A selection of T cell receptor beta chains follows, all from one sample in a study of blood T cell repertoires in COVID-19. Assay: immunoSEQ multiplex PCR; the TCRdb copy retains only in-frame clones and omits some. The sample includes 95,000 to 150,000 clones, around 87% of them seen just once. Sample: peripheral blood. The receptor source for this set is a woman in her seventies with acute or convalescent COVID-19. CDR3s include the opening cysteine and the closing phenylalanine or tryptophan. A D gene is named only where the DNA matches it firmly. The size of a clone is reported for some rows only, either as once, few or many, or as a class for expanded clones.

TRBJ1-2 | - | TRBV2 | - | CASSVGQAEIYGYTF | TGTGCCAGCAGTGTGGGTCAGGCCGAGATCTATGGCTACACCTTC
TRBJ1-2 | - | TRBV12-3/TRBV12-4 | - | CATNQLGHGYTF | TGTGCCACAAATCAGCTGGGGCATGGCTACACCTTC
TRBJ2-7 | TRBD2 | TRBV5-1 | - | CASSPTSGGGEQYF | TGCGCCAGCAGCCCAACTAGCGGGGGGGGCGAGCAGTACTTC
TRBJ1-3 | TRBD1 | TRBV6-5 | - | CASRVTGGGNTIYF | TGTGCCAGCAGGGTGACAGGGGGCGGAAACACCATATATTTT
TRBJ1-6 | - | TRBV4-1 | - | CASSQITGPFNSPLHF | TGCGCCAGCAGCCAAATTACAGGCCCTTTTAATTCACCCCTCCACTTT
TRBJ2-7 | - | TRBV6-1 | - | CASSEGRGQYF | TGTGCCAGCAGTGAAGGGCGGGGGCAGTACTTC
TRBJ1-2 | - | TRBV5-5 | - | CASSLEGFGFGGGNYGYTF | TGTGCCAGCAGCTTGGAAGGTTTCGGTTTCGGGGGAGGTAACTATGGCTACACCTTC
TRBJ1-4 | - | TRBV27 | - | CASRGHLNNEKLFF | TGTGCCAGCAGGGGACACCTCAATAATGAAAAACTGTTTTTT
TRBJ1-5 | - | TRBV5-1 | - | CASSLGQGNSQPQHF | TGCGCCAGCAGCTTGGGGCAGGGGAACAGTCAGCCCCAGCATTTT
TRBJ1-1 | TRBD1 | TRBV6-6 | - | CASSLQGARTEAFF | TGTGCCAGCAGCCTACAGGGGGCGCGAACTGAAGCTTTCTTT
TRBJ1-1 | TRBD1 | TRBV28 | - | CASSLGPGQGAAEAFF | TGTGCCAGCAGTTTGGGCCCCGGACAGGGGGCCGCTGAAGCTTTCTTT
TRBJ1-3 | - | TRBV5-5 | once | CASSLDPSGSPGNTIYF | TGTGCCAGCAGCTTGGATCCGTCGGGAAGTCCTGGAAACACCATATATTTT
TRBJ1-5 | - | TRBV4-1 | - | CASSQLTVQQPQHF | TGCGCCAGCAGCCAATTGACAGTTCAACAGCCCCAGCATTTT
TRBJ2-3 | TRBD2 | TRBV6-1 | once | CASSAGTSGGVSDTQYF | TGTGCCAGCAGTGCGGGGACTAGCGGGGGGGTATCAGATACGCAGTATTTT
TRBJ1-1 | - | TRBV10-3 | - | CAARPTTENTEAFF | TGTGCCGCCCGCCCCACGACAGAGAACACTGAAGCTTTCTTT
TRBJ2-1 | TRBD1 | TRBV11-3 | - | CASSGPPTGDNEQFF | TGTGCCAGCAGCGGCCCCCCGACAGGGGACAATGAGCAGTTCTTC
TRBJ1-4 | TRBD1 | TRBV5-1 | - | CASSLGQGNWEKLFF | TGCGCCAGCAGCCTAGGACAGGGAAATTGGGAAAAACTGTTTTTT
TRBJ1-2 | TRBD1 | TRBV5-1 | - | CASSLGQGAYGYTF | TGCGCCAGCAGCTTGGGACAGGGAGCCTATGGCTACACCTTC
TRBJ1-6 | - | TRBV14 | - | CASSQDWNSPLHF | TGTGCCAGCAGCCAGGACTGGAATTCACCCCTCCACTTT
TRBJ1-1 | TRBD1 | TRBV6-5 | - | CASSPLQGAEAFF | TGTGCCAGCTCCCCCCTCCAGGGGGCTGAAGCTTTCTTT
TRBJ2-7 | - | TRBV3-1/TRBV3-2 | - | CASSHSYEQYF | TGTGCCAGCAGCCACAGTTACGAGCAGTACTTC
TRBJ2-1 | TRBD2 | TRBV7-2 | - | CASSLARLAGYNEQFF | TGTGCCAGCAGCTTAGCGCGGCTAGCGGGCTACAATGAGCAGTTCTTC
TRBJ1-2 | TRBD1 | TRBV19 | - | CASSGTAANYGYTF | TGTGCCAGTAGCGGGACAGCCGCCAACTATGGCTACACCTTC
TRBJ1-1 | TRBD1 | TRBV27 | - | CASSFLGQGEAFF | TGTGCCAGCAGTTTCCTAGGACAGGGTGAAGCTTTCTTT
TRBJ2-7 | - | TRBV5-1 | once | CASSLEGGAGEQYF | TGCGCCAGCAGCTTGGAAGGGGGCGCGGGGGAGCAGTACTTC
TRBJ1-5 | TRBD1 | TRBV24-1 | - | CATSETGTASNQPQHF | TGTGCCACCAGTGAGACCGGGACAGCGAGCAATCAGCCCCAGCATTTT
TRBJ1-2 | - | TRBV3-1/TRBV3-2 | - | CASSPTEDYGYTF | TGTGCCAGCAGCCCGACGGAGGACTATGGCTACACCTTC
TRBJ2-5 | TRBD2 | TRBV3-1/TRBV3-2 | - | CASSQGTTPQETQYF | TGTGCCAGCAGCCAGGGGACTACCCCCCAAGAGACCCAGTACTTC
TRBJ1-1 | - | TRBV28 | - | CASSFRRGWGATEAFF | TGTGCCAGCAGTTTTCGCCGGGGGTGGGGAGCCACTGAAGCTTTCTTT